These T cell receptor beta chains were read from a single sample in a study of blood T cell repertoires in COVID-19. Generated by immunoSEQ multiplex PCR, the TCRdb table keeps only in-frame clones and is missing some. There are 120,000 to 150,000 clones in the sample; 65% to 80% occur only once, and around 4.4% lies in the top ten. The specimen was peripheral blood. These receptors all come from a man in his 60s with acute or convalescent COVID-19. Each CDR3 is given with its conserved first and last residue. Each record gives: clone size, V gene, J gene, D gene, CDR3 DNA, CDR3 protein. The D gene is left open where the match is weak. The size of a clone is reported for some rows only, either as once, few or many, or as a class for expanded clones.

.	TRBV6-6	TRBJ1-5	.	TGTGCCTCGGGGGGCGGAATTCAGCCCCAGCATTTT	CASGGGIQPQHF
.	TRBV28	TRBJ2-3	TRBD2	TGTGCCAGCAGTTTTGGTGGGAGGGCCCCAGATACGCAGTATTTT	CASSFGGRAPDTQYF
.	TRBV6-2/TRBV6-3	TRBJ2-7	.	TGTGCCAGCAGTAGCCCCCCAGGGGTCGAGCAGTACTTC	CASSSPPGVEQYF
.	TRBV11-2	TRBJ2-7	TRBD1	TGTGCCAGCAGCCCGACGATTGGACAGGGTAGTTACGAGCAGTACTTC	CASSPTIGQGSYEQYF
.	TRBV28	TRBJ2-1	.	TGTGCCAGCAGTAGGACTCGGAATGAGCAGTTCTTC	CASSRTRNEQFF
.	TRBV6-2/TRBV6-3	TRBJ2-1	TRBD2	TGTGCCAGCAGTGATGGGACTAGCGGGAGTGATGAGCAGTTCTTC	CASSDGTSGSDEQFF
.	TRBV18	TRBJ2-3	.	TGTGCCAGCTCACCACAATCGGGAGATACGCAGTATTTT	CASSPQSGDTQYF
.	TRBV18	TRBJ2-7	.	TGTGCCAGCTCGCCCCCCCGAGGGGGGGACGACGAGCAGTACTTC	CASSPPRGGDDEQYF
.	TRBV15	TRBJ2-3	TRBD2	TGTGCCACCAGCAGATCTAGCGGGAGCACAGATACGCAGTATTTT	CATSRSSGSTDTQYF
few	TRBV5-1	TRBJ1-1	TRBD1	TGCGCCAGCAGCTTGGGAATGGTGGGACAGGGCGAAGCTTTCTTT	CASSLGMVGQGEAFF
.	TRBV4-1	TRBJ1-1	TRBD1	TGCGCCAGCAGCCCGAGTCCGGGACAGGGGGGGAACACTGAAGCTTTCTTT	CASSPSPGQGGNTEAFF
few	TRBV27	TRBJ1-4	.	TGTGCCAGCAGTTTATGGTCAGGGGCTAATGAAAAACTGTTTTTT	CASSLWSGANEKLFF
.	TRBV4-1	TRBJ2-2	TRBD1	TGCGCCTCACGACAGGGGATCACCGGGGAGCTGTTTTTT	CASRQGITGELFF
.	TRBV5-6	TRBJ2-5	.	TGTGCCAGCAGCTCAATGGCACAGGGTGAAGAGACCCAGTACTTC	CASSSMAQGEETQYF
.	TRBV27	TRBJ2-1	TRBD2	TGTGCCAGCAGTCTACCCCCTAGCGGCGTCGGCCTCAATGAGCAGTTCTTC	CASSLPPSGVGLNEQFF
.	TRBV3-1/TRBV3-2	TRBJ2-5	TRBD2	TGTGCCAGCAGCCAAGATAGTGGACTAGCCCAGACCCAGTACTTC	CASSQDSGLAQTQYF
.	TRBV12-2	TRBJ2-1	.	TGTGCAAGTCGCTTAGCGTGGGGGACTAGCGTTTGGGAGCAGTTCTTC	CASRLAWGTSVWEQFF
.	TRBV4-2	TRBJ2-3	TRBD2	TGTGCCAGCAGCCAAGGGACTTCGCTAGCGGGGGGCACAGATACGCAGTATTTT	CASSQGTSLAGGTDTQYF
.	TRBV5-1	TRBJ2-7	TRBD1	TGCGCCAGCAGCTGGGACAGGGCAAACTACGAGCAGTACTTC	CASSWDRANYEQYF
few	TRBV2	TRBJ2-6	TRBD1	TGTGCCAGCAGTGTGTCCGGGACAGCCTACTCTGGGGCCAACGTCCTGACTTTC	CASSVSGTAYSGANVLTF
.	TRBV19	TRBJ1-2	TRBD1	TGTGCCAGTAGGCTTCCCGGGACAGGGGGCAATGGCTACACCTTC	CASRLPGTGGNGYTF
.	TRBV30	TRBJ2-1	TRBD1	TGTGCCTGGAACAGGGACAGGGGGCTCGGTGAGCAGTTCTTC	CAWNRDRGLGEQFF
.	TRBV4-2	TRBJ1-1	TRBD1	TGTGCCAGCAGCCCCCAGGGGGCGAGCACTGAAGCTTTCTTT	CASSPQGASTEAFF
.	TRBV9	TRBJ1-6	.	TGTGCCAGCAGCGTAGCTTCACAGACTAATTCACCCCTCCACTTT	CASSVASQTNSPLHF
.	TRBV7-8	TRBJ2-3	TRBD2	TGTGCCAGCAGCTTTCTAGCGGGACGCACAGATACGCAGTATTTT	CASSFLAGRTDTQYF
.	TRBV19	TRBJ2-2	.	TGTGCCAGGGGGAAACAGGGCTATAACACCGGGGAGCTGTTTTTT	CARGKQGYNTGELFF
once	TRBV7-9	TRBJ2-5	TRBD1	TGTGCCAGCAGCGAAACAGGGGACCAAGAGACCCAGTACTTC	CASSETGDQETQYF
.	TRBV6-5	TRBJ2-7	TRBD1	TGTGCCAGCAACGCCGGGACAGACTACGAGCAGTACTTC	CASNAGTDYEQYF
.	TRBV10-3	TRBJ1-1	.	TGTGCCATCAGTGAGTCGGGCACCCTGAACACTGAAGCTTTCTTT	CAISESGTLNTEAFF
few	TRBV6-4	TRBJ2-7	.	TGTGCCACCCGATTTCCGGAGAACCCCTACGAGCAGTACTTC	CATRFPENPYEQYF
few	TRBV9	TRBJ2-2	.	TGTGCCAGCAGCGTAGCCCGGGACTCCCGGAACACCGGGGAGCTGTTTTTT	CASSVARDSRNTGELFF
.	TRBV6-5	TRBJ2-7	TRBD1	TGTGCCAGCAGAATACCGGGACAGGGCTACGAGCAGTACTTC	CASRIPGQGYEQYF
.	TRBV7-9	TRBJ2-3	TRBD2	TGTGCCAGCAGCCGGACTAGCGGGAGCACAGATACGCAGTATTTT	CASSRTSGSTDTQYF
.	TRBV6-6	TRBJ1-2	.	TGTGCCAGCAGTTACCGGCAGGGTGTGGGCTATGGCTACACCTTC	CASSYRQGVGYGYTF
.	TRBV23-1	TRBJ2-5	TRBD1	TGCGCCAGCAGTCAATCCTTCCACAGGGGGCGCGATGAGACCCAGTACTTC	CASSQSFHRGRDETQYF
.	TRBV1	TRBJ2-2	.	TGCACCAGCAGCAAAGAAGAGACTAGCTCTGGGGAGCTGTTTTTT	CTSSKEETSSGELFF
.	TRBV7-2	TRBJ2-1	TRBD2	TGTGCCAGCAGCTTAGGGCTAGCGGGGAGCTCCTACAATGAGCAGTTCTTC	CASSLGLAGSSYNEQFF
few	TRBV7-2	TRBJ2-2	.	TGTGCCAGCAGCCCCCGGGTGGGTTGGGAGCTGTTTTTT	CASSPRVGWELFF
.	TRBV2	TRBJ2-7	.	TGTGCCAGCCTTTGGGGAGATTTGAACGAGCAGTACTTC	CASLWGDLNEQYF
.	TRBV27	TRBJ2-3	TRBD1	TGTGCCAGCAGTTTATCGACAGGGGGCAACGTAGATACGCAGTATTTT	CASSLSTGGNVDTQYF
few	TRBV3-1/TRBV3-2	TRBJ2-7	TRBD1	TGTGCCAGCAGCCCTTGGGACAGGGATGATGAGCAGTACTTC	CASSPWDRDDEQYF
few	TRBV5-4	TRBJ2-5	TRBD2	TGTGCCAGCAGTTCTCGACTAGCCACACCAGAGACCCAGTACTTC	CASSSRLATPETQYF
.	TRBV3-1/TRBV3-2	TRBJ2-7	TRBD2	TGTGCCAGCAGCCAAGGCGGGGGTTCTTTGGAGTACGAGCAGTACTTC	CASSQGGGSLEYEQYF
.	TRBV16	TRBJ2-7	.	TGTGCCAGCAGCCAACCGGGGAGGTCCCCCGACGAGCAGTACTTC	CASSQPGRSPDEQYF
.	TRBV3-1/TRBV3-2	TRBJ1-1	TRBD1	TGTGCCAGCAGCCGACAGGGCTCTGAAGCTTTCTTT	CASSRQGSEAFF
once	TRBV11-2	TRBJ1-1	.	TGTGCCAGCAGCTCATCAGGGTCCCTCGCTGAAGCTTTCTTT	CASSSSGSLAEAFF
once	TRBV2	TRBJ1-4	.	TGTGCCAGCACGTACAGTAATGAAAAACTGTTTTTT	CASTYSNEKLFF
.	TRBV4-1	TRBJ2-5	.	TGCGCCAGCAGCCAAGAGCGGCTCAAAGAGACCCAGTACTTC	CASSQERLKETQYF
.	TRBV18	TRBJ2-3	TRBD2	TGTGCCAGCTCACCTTTGCGGGAGCTCCCAGATACGCAGTATTTT	CASSPLRELPDTQYF
.	TRBV28	TRBJ1-5	TRBD1	TGTGCCAGCAGTGCGAGAATAGGGACAGGGGTGTCTCAGCCCCAGCATTTT	CASSARIGTGVSQPQHF
once	TRBV5-6	TRBJ2-3	TRBD2	TGTGCCAGCAGCGTGCTAGCGGGAGGGCCTACAGATACGCAGTATTTT	CASSVLAGGPTDTQYF